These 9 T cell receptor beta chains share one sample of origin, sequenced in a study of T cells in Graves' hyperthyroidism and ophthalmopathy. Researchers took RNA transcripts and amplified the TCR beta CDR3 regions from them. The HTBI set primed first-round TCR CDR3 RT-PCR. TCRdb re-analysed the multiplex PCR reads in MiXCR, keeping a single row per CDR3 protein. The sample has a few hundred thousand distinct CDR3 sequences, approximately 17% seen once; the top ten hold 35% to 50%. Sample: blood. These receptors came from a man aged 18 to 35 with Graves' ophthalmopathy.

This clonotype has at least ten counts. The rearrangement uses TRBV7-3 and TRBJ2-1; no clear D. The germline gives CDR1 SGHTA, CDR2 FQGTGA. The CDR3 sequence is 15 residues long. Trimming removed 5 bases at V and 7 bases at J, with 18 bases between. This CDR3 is CASSPSPAFTNEQFF. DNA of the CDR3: TGTGCCAGCAGCCCCTCTCCCGCGTTCACAAATGAGCAGTTCTTC.

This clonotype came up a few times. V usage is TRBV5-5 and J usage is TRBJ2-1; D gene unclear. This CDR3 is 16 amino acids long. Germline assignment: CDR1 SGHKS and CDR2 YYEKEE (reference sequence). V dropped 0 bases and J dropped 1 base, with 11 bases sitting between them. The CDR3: CASSLAPAVSYNEQFF. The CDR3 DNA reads TGTGCCAGCAGCTTGGCCCCGGCGGTGTCCTACAATGAGCAGTTCTTC.

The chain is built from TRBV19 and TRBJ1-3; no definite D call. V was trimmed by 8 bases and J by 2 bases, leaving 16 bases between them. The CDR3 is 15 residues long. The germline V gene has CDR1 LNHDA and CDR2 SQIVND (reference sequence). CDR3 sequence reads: CASRPWVEPGNTIYF. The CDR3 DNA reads TGTGCCAGTCGTCCGTGGGTGGAGCCTGGAAACACCATATATTTT.

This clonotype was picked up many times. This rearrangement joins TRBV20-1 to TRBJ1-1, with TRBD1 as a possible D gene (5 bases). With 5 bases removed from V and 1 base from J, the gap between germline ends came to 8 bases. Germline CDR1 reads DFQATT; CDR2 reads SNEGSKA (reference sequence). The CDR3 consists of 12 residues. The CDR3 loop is CSAWQGNTEAFF. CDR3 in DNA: TGCAGTGCTTGGCAGGGGAACACTGAAGCTTTCTTT.

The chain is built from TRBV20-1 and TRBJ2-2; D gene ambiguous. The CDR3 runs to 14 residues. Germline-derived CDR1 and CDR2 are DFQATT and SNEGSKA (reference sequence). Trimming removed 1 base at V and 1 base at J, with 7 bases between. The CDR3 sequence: CSARGLMNTGELFF. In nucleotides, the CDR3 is TGCAGTGCTAGAGGCTTAATGAACACCGGGGAGCTGTTTTTT.

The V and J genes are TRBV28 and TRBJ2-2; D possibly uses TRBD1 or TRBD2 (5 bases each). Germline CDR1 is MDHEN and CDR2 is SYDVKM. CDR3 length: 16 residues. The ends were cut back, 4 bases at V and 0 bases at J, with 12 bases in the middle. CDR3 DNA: TGTGCCAGCAGTTCCCCCGGGACCGCGAACACCGGGGAGCTGTTTTTT. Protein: CASSSPGTANTGELFF.

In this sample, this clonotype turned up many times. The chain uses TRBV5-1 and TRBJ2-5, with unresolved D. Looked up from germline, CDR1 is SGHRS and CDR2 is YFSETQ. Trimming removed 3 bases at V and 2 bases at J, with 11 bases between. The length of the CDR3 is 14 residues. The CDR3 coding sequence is TGCGCCAGCAGCTCTGGCGGCCTACAAGAGACCCAGTACTTC. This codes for CASSSGGLQETQYF. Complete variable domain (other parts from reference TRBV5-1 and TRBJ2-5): KAGVTQTPRYLIKTRGQQVTLSCSPISGHRSVSWYQQTPGQGLQFLFEYFSETQRNKGNFPGRFSGRQFSNSRSEMNVSTLELGDSALYLCASSSGGLQETQYFGPGTRLLVL.

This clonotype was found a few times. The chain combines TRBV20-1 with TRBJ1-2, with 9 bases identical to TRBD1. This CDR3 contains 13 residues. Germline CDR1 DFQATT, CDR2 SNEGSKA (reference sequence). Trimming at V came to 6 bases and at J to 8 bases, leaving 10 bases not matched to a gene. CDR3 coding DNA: TGCAGTGCACCTGGACAGGGGACGGGGGGCTACACCTTC. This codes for CSAPGQGTGGYTF.

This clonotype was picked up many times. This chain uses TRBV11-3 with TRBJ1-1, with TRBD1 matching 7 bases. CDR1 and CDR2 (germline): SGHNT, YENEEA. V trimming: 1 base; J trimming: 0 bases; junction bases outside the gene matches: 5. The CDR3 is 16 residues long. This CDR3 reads CASSLGGGQMNTEAFF. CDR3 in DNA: TGTGCCAGCAGCTTAGGGGGGGGACAGATGAACACTGAAGCTTTCTTT.